This TCR beta chain was sequenced during a study of T cell responses to AZD1222 COVID-19 vaccine (dated by TCRdb to the early 2020s). Notes on the research overall: AZD1222 recipients given second doses at about 4 weeks or at about 12 weeks were pooled, since spike-specific TCR depth and breadth were not found to differ between the two schedules. Trial participants were enrolled by age into subgroups of 18-55, 56-69 and 70-plus years, and around 150, 29 and 61 TCR-sequenced participants, respectively, were included in these subgroups. TCR sequencing was performed for roughly 250 trial participants, of whom roughly 200 were given two doses of AZD1222 and around 25 were given two doses of MenACWY control vaccine.

The meaning of the sample's time point label: baseline before first vaccination. Samples from vaccinated people were obtained from the UK trials COV001 and COV002, which included a single-blind randomized controlled phase 2/3 trial of AZD1222 (ChAdOx1 nCoV-19) in healthy adults. Trial participant PBMC samples were collected at day 0 and day 28 after the second dose for TCRbeta chain sequencing. The CDR3 regions of human TCRbeta chains were analyzed by immunosequencing. In the original analysis: Repertoire TCRs were matched against a reference library of SARS-CoV-2-specific TCRs generated with the MIRA antigen-specificity platform. Breadth was defined as the fraction of unique TCRs that were SARS-CoV-2-associated. Depth was defined as the fraction of total T cells that were SARS-CoV-2-associated. Using the MIRA data, every spike-specific TCR was mapped to the spike region that the TCR reacted to and assigned to either a CD4 or a CD8 class. Log10-transformed breadth and depth values were compared by one-way ANOVA with Sidak's multiple comparisons tests. TCRdb provides this immuneACCESS table in a form limited to in-frame rearrangements. Some clones are lacking; in checked studies, under half of them reflect an unresolved V gene, and why the rest are absent is not known. V and J calls and clone size are copied from that table; D and trimming were computed from the DNA. This sample lists 30,000 to 35,000 clones; just over 90% were detected once. Of the sample, about 48% is held by the ten largest clones.

As for this clone: It lacks a known antigen. No base quality information exists; no much larger clone differs at one position.

Broad study findings and their caveats: Because no day 14 peak-response samples were available, repertoires were characterized only after the peak T cell response. Reportedly, almost half of the unique spike-specific TCRs recognized epitopes lying outside the regions that are mutated in the B.1.351 and B.1.1.7 variants. Most participants were white British and females outnumbered males, and the authors suggested that clonal diversity may have been underestimated. In the small 56-69-year group, the increase in depth fell short of significance, most likely because of low power. Conclusions about previously exposed vaccinees are limited because only a handful of AZD1222 recipients were SARS-CoV-2 seropositive at baseline. CD4 TCRs associated with the vaccine covered the entire spike protein, and the dominant responses were in regions 160-218 and 743-854. After two AZD1222 doses, spike-specific TCR breadth and depth were significantly higher than at day 0 and than in MenACWY recipients.

V is trimmed back by 3 bases and J by 2 bases, and the junction contains 5 bases that no gene match accounts for. The CDR3 sequence holds 15 residues, the cysteine and phenylalanine included. The DNA shown is the 45-base CDR3, in frame from base 1. In the germline V gene, CDR1 corresponds to SGHNT and CDR2 to YENEEA. The sequence joins TRBV11-3 to TRBJ2-5, with TRBD1 identical over 8 junction bases. This clonotype was sampled from an adult in good health. The starting material was peripheral blood, obtained on day 0 of AZD1222 vaccination. The CDR3 sequence is CASSFGTGTQETQYF. The nucleotides are TGTGCCAGCAGCTTCGGGACAGGCACTCAAGAGACCCAGTACTTC.